This record looks at one T cell receptor beta chain sequence and its context. The data stem from a study of blood T cell repertoires in COVID-19. Study-wide context: The samples span acute and convalescent COVID-19 from the United States, Italy and Spain. Nucleic acid was either cDNA or gDNA, and it came from T cells, B-cell-depleted T cells, or PBMCs.

The CDR3 totals 15 residues. Germline-derived CDR1 and CDR2 are SNHLY and FYNNEI. After removal of 6 bases from V and 4 bases from J, the junction contained 9 bases not matched to a gene. Patients of the Seattle cohort, enrolled during active infection, were followed longitudinally. In the original analysis: Amplifying reference gene primers gave estimates of nucleated cell counts. Sequencing used immunoSEQ multiplex PCR; TCRdb keeps in-frame clones, though not all of them. The V and J calls and clone size were taken over from that table, and D and trimming were inferred from the DNA. The data hold 110,000 to 150,000 clones, with about four fifths observed a single time.

The J gene is TRBJ1-5, the V gene TRBV2; 7 positions match TRBD1. The sample comprised peripheral blood. This clonotype was sampled from a woman between 65 and 79 years old with COVID-19, enrolled during active disease. The CDR3 loop is CASRADRVGNQPQHF. Here the CDR3 DNA reads TGTGCCAGCAGAGCAGACAGGGTTGGGAATCAGCCCCAGCATTTT.